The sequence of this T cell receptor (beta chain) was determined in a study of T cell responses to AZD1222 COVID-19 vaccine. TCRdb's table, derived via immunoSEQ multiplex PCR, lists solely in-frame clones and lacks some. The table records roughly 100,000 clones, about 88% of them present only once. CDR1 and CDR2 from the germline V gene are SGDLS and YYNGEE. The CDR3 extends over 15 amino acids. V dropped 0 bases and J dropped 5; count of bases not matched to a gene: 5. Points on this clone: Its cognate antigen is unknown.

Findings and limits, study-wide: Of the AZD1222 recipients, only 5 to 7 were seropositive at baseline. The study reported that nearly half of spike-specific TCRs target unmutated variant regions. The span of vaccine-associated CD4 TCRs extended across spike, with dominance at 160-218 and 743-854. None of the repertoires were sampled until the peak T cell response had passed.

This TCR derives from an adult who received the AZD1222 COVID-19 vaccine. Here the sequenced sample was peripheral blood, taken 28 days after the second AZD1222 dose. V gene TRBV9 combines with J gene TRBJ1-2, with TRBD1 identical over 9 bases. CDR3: CASSVATTGGYGYTF. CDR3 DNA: TGTGCCAGCAGCGTAGCTACGACAGGGGGGTATGGCTACACCTTC.